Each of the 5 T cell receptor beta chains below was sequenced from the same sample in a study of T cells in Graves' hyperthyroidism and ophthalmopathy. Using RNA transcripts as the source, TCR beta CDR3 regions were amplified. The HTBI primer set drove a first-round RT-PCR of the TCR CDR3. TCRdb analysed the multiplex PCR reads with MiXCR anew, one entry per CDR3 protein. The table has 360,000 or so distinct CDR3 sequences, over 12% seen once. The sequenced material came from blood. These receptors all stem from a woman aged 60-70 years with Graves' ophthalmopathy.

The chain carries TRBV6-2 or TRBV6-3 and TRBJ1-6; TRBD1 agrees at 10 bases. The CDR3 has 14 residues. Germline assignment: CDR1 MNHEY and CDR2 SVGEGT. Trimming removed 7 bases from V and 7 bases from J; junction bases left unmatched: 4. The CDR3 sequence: CASNPGQGNSPLHF. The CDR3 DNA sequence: TGTGCCAGCAATCCGGGACAGGGGAATTCACCCCTCCACTTT.

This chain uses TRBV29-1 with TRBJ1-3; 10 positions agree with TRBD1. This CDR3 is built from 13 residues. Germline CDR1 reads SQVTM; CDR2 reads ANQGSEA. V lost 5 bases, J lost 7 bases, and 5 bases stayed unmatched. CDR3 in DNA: TGCAGCGTTAGACGGACAGGGGGGAACACCATATATTTT. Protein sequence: CSVRRTGGNTIYF.

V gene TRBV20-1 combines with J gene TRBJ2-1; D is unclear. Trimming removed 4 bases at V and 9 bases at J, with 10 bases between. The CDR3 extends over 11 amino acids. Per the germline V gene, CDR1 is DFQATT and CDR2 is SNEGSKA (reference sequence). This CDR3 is CSAMRFGEQFF. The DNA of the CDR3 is TGCAGTGCTATGCGTTTTGGTGAGCAGTTCTTC.

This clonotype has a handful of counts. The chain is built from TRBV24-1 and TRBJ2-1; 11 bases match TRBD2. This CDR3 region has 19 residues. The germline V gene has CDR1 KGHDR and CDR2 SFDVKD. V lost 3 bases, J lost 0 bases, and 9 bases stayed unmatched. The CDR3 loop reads CATSDPSSGRSSSYNEQFF. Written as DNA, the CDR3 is TGTGCCACCAGTGATCCGTCTAGCGGGAGGTCCTCCTCCTACAATGAGCAGTTCTTC.

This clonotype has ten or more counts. CDR3 in DNA: TGTGCCAGCAGCTTAACAGGCCACACTGAAGCTTTCTTT. Translation: CASSLTGHTEAFF. V usage is TRBV7-9 and J usage is TRBJ1-1; tentatively, D is TRBD1 (5 bases). Trimming cost V 2 bases and J 3 bases, with 7 bases left between them. The CDR3 length is 13 residues. Germline CDR1 is SEHNR and CDR2 is FQNEAQ (reference sequence).